This T cell receptor beta chain derives from a study of T cells in localized non-small cell lung cancer. Study-wide results and limits: Only one tumor region was sequenced, so heterogeneity remains possible.

CDR1 and CDR2 from the germline V gene are MDHEN and SYDVKM. The CDR3 is made up of 15 amino acids. The ends were cut back, 5 bases at V and 0 bases at J, with 11 bases in the middle. Using immunoSEQ multiplex PCR, the repertoire was profiled, and TCRdb retains in-frame clones only, with some absent. The table includes roughly 30,000 clones, approximately 90% detected once. For this clone: Antigen unknown.

This TCR came from a woman aged 18 to 50 with stage I lung adenocarcinoma. Material: peripheral blood, obtained before any cancer treatment. V and J are TRBV28 and TRBJ1-3; a weak D match, TRBD1 (5 bases). The CDR3 spells CASSAGPDSGNTIYF. Written as DNA, the CDR3 is TGTGCCAGCAGTGCGGGACCGGACTCTGGAAACACCATATATTTT.